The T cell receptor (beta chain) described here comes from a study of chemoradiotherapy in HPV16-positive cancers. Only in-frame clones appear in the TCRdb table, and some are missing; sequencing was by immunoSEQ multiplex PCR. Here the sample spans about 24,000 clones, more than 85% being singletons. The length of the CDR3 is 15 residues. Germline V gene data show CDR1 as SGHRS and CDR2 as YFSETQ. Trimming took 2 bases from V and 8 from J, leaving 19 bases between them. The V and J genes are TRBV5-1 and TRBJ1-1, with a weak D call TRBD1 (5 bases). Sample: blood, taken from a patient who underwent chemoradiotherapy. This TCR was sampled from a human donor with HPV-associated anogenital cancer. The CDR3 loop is CASSFGGTGILEAFF. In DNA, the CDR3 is TGCGCCAGCAGCTTTGGCGGGACGGGGATCTTAGAAGCTTTCTTT.